The clone carrying this T cell receptor beta chain showed up many times. Losses at the gene ends were 8 bases for V and 5 bases for J; bases not matched to a gene: 7. In germline, CDR1 is MDHEN, CDR2 SYDVKM. The CDR3 consists of 13 residues. The sample comes from a study of T cells after posttransplantation cyclophosphamide. Profiling relied on immunoSEQ multiplex PCR, and the TCRdb table lists in-frame clones only, not all of them. The sample gives more than 2,500 clones, none seen only once, and the top ten clones hold roughly a tenth. A marrow graft followed busulfan-fludarabine conditioning, with cyclophosphamide on days +3 and +4.

This specimen consisted of PBMCs, obtained after allogeneic stem cell transplant with posttransplant cyclophosphamide. J is TRBJ1-1 and V is TRBV28, with TRBD1 matching 8 bases. The clonotype originates from a male patient aged 60 to 75 who received an allogeneic stem cell transplant from a related donor and was CMV-positive. Some of the T cells might come from the graft donor. CDR3 DNA: TGTGCCAGCCTTGGACAGGGTGGGACTGAAGCTTTCTTT. Its translation: CASLGQGGTEAFF.